The 15 T cell receptor beta chains in this list originate from one sample, sequenced in a study of long-term antiretroviral therapy in people with HIV (dated by TCRdb to the early 2020s). Sequencing of the TRB variable region was done with the immunoSEQ hsTCRB v3.0 assay at survey level resolution. Sourced from immuneACCESS, this table was stored by TCRdb with only in-frame sequences that have V and J called. A share of the clones is absent; for the studies checked, an unresolved V gene accounts for under half, and the remainder has no known explanation. Recorded for this sample are 25,000 to 30,000 clones; approximately 88% of them occurred a single time. The top ten hold about 4.3% of the sample. This specimen was unsorted PBMCs, taken 0.5 years after starting antiretroviral therapy. All receptors come from a young woman with HIV.

This sequence joins TRBV9 and TRBJ2-2; TRBD2 matches at 11 bases. V lost 0 bases and J lost 8; bases outside the gene matches: 6. The CDR3 is made up of 16 amino acids. Germline V CDR1 and CDR2: SGDLS, YYNGEE. The CDR3 spells CASSVGASGRNGELFF. The CDR3 bases are TGTGCCAGCAGCGTAGGTGCTAGCGGGAGGAATGGGGAGCTGTTTTTT.

The V and J genes are TRBV7-3 and TRBJ2-7; D is undetermined. Between the trimmed V and J ends, which lost 5 bases and 1 base, there was a span of 12 bases. Germline loops: CDR1 SGHTA, CDR2 FQGTGA. The length of the CDR3 is 14 residues. CDR3 sequence: CASSLGRESYEQYF. The CDR3 bases are TGTGCCAGCAGCCTAGGACGCGAATCCTACGAGCAGTACTTC.

The gene calls are TRBV11-2 and TRBJ2-2; D not resolved. The CDR3 consists of 12 residues. V was shortened by 5 bases and J by 1 base, with 2 bases between the two germline ends. From germline, CDR1 is SGHAT and CDR2 FQNNGV. The chain's CDR3 is CASSQNTGELFF. Written as DNA, the CDR3 is TGTGCCAGCAGCCAGAACACCGGGGAGCTGTTTTTT.

The rearrangement joins TRBV25-1 to TRBJ2-7, with 7 bases aligning to TRBD2. CDR3 length equals 13 residues. CDR1 and CDR2 from the germline V gene are MGHDK and SYGVNS. J was trimmed by 4 bases and V by 4 bases; bases with no gene match: 4. The CDR3 reads CASSAGGDYEQYF. CDR3 DNA sequence: TGTGCCAGCAGTGCGGGGGGAGATTACGAGCAGTACTTC.

The chain employs TRBV7-6 and TRBJ1-3; D is possibly TRBD1 (5 bases). CDR1 SGHVS and CDR2 FNYEAQ come from the germline V gene. V lost 1 base, J lost 0 bases, and 7 bases lay in between. This CDR3 has 15 residues. CDR3 DNA sequence: TGTGCCAGCAGCTTAGGCAGGGACTCTGGAAACACCATATATTTT. This encodes CASSLGRDSGNTIYF.

Here the CDR3 DNA reads TGTGCCAGCAGAGGTCAGGGAGCAGAGACCCAGTACTTC. Translated, it gives CASRGQGAETQYF. The chain uses TRBV5-6 and TRBJ2-5; D tentatively reads TRBD1 or TRBD2 (5 bases each). The CDR3 totals 13 residues. Germline V lookup: CDR1 SGHDT, CDR2 YYEEEE. V was shortened by 5 bases and J by 4 bases, with 12 bases between the two germline ends.

This sequence joins TRBV5-1 and TRBJ1-2; D is perhaps TRBD1 (5 bases). Germline-derived CDR1 and CDR2 are SGHRS and YFSETQ. The CDR3 length is 15 residues. CDR3 protein: CASTGDEGYNYGYTF. The CDR3, as DNA: TGCGCATCTACGGGGGATGAGGGGTATAACTATGGCTACACCTTC.

V is TRBV7-2 and J is TRBJ2-7; 13 bases align to TRBD2. V dropped 6 bases and J dropped 7; count of bases not matched to a gene: 9. The CDR3 has 15 amino acids. The V gene's germline CDR1 is SGHTA and CDR2 FQGNSA. The CDR3 DNA sequence: TGTGCCAGCAGTTTCGGACTAGCGGGAGATCGGGAGCAGTACTTC. It codes for CASSFGLAGDREQYF.

Here the CDR3 reads CASSEILAGEQFF. For the CDR3, the DNA is TGCGCCAGCAGTGAGATACTAGCGGGAGAGCAGTTCTTC. The chain uses TRBV10-1 and TRBJ2-1; 10 bases match TRBD2. With 2 bases clipped from V and 10 bases from J, the junction kept 2 bases outside the gene matches. The CDR3 contains 13 residues. From germline, CDR1 is WNHNN and CDR2 SYGVQD (reference sequence).

The chain couples TRBV4-3 to TRBJ2-2; 13 nucleotides align to TRBD2. CDR1 is LGHNA and CDR2 is YSLEER in the germline V gene. Trimming at V came to 4 bases and at J to 3 bases, leaving 8 bases not matched to a gene. The CDR3 is 18 residues long. The DNA of the CDR3 is TGCGCCAGCAGCCGAGGGACTAGCGGGATAGGGTACACCGGGGAGCTGTTTTTT. It is translated as CASSRGTSGIGYTGELFF.

The chain couples TRBV14 to TRBJ2-2; a possible D gene is TRBD2 (6 bases). V was cut by 4 bases and J by 4 bases, with 10 bases left in between. In germline, CDR1 is SGHDN, CDR2 FVKESK. This CDR3 comprises 14 residues. In DNA, the CDR3 is TGTGCCAGCAGCCGGGACTCCGTCACCGGGGAGCTGTTTTTT. This codes for CASSRDSVTGELFF.

The rearrangement uses TRBV28 and TRBJ2-1; the D call may be TRBD1 or TRBD2 (5 bases each). Germline V CDR1 and CDR2: MDHEN, SYDVKM. This CDR3 is 12 amino acids long. The V end was cut by 2 bases, the J end by 9 bases, with 8 bases between. The CDR3 nucleotides are TGTGCCAGCAGTTTACCGAGGGGTGAGCAGTTCTTC. Protein product: CASSLPRGEQFF.

The chain is built from TRBV2 and TRBJ2-7, with no clear D. The CDR3 length is 12 residues. Germline V gene lookup returns CDR1 SNHLY and CDR2 FYNNEI. The germline V and J ends were trimmed by 2 bases and 0 bases, with 2 bases remaining between them. In DNA, the CDR3 is TGTGCCAGCAGTGAATTCTCCTACGAGCAGTACTTC. Translated, it gives CASSEFSYEQYF.

This clone came up once. The V call is TRBV7-3, the J call TRBJ2-5; D remains unclear. CDR1 and CDR2 (germline): SGHTA, FQGTGA. CDR3 size: 15 residues. V lost 0 bases to trimming and J lost 2 bases, with 10 bases between them. CDR3 bases: TGTGCCAGCAGCTTAACGGGCTGGGGTCAAGAGACCCAGTACTTC. Protein product: CASSLTGWGQETQYF.

The rearrangement links TRBV11-2 to TRBJ2-1, with a tentative D call TRBD2 (5 bases). V lost 2 bases, J lost 6 bases, and 14 bases lay in between. The CDR3 is 15 amino acids. Per the germline V gene, CDR1 is SGHAT and CDR2 is FQNNGV. The CDR3 reads CASSLNGNKFNEQFF. The CDR3 DNA follows: TGTGCCAGCAGCTTAAACGGGAACAAGTTCAATGAGCAGTTCTTC.